This note documents a single T cell receptor beta chain sequence. As yet, its antigen is unknown. This entry is derived from a study of cytomegalovirus exposure and HLA in healthy donors. Overall study context: The Caucasian-associated ancestry cluster contained about four fifths of the approximately 410 genotyped donors.

Overall study findings and caveats: Presence/absence results assume similar sequencing depth per donor, which may not hold. In a later analysis, V- and J-gene trimming of beta chains associated with a DCLRE1C missense variant, replicated independently.

With 4 bases clipped from V and 5 bases from J, the junction kept 6 bases outside the gene matches. CDR3 length: 14 residues. Germline CDR1 MNHNY, CDR2 SVGAGI (reference sequence). PCR amplification relied on 60 Vbeta primers (plus 13 Jbeta primers). Sequencing used immunoSEQ multiplex PCR; TCRdb keeps in-frame clones, though not all of them. The sample carries about 120,000 clones, roughly 69% recorded once. This rearrangement joins TRBV6-6 to TRBJ1-2; the match to TRBD1 covers 8 bases. The specimen was PBMCs. The receptor's source is a human donor in good health. CDR3 sequence (DNA): TGTGCCAGCAGTTTAGACAGGGGCCGGTATGGCTACACCTTC. This translates into CASSLDRGRYGYTF.